Described below is a single TCR beta chain sequence and its context. The target of this receptor is not known. No much larger clone exists at a distance of one base, and base qualities are not known. The receptor library was made with the immunoSEQ multiplex PCR assay. In its TCRdb copy, this immuneACCESS table keeps in-frame sequences only and misses some clones. Where compared with another copy, unresolved V genes explain less than half of these, and the others have no known cause. The sample includes around 96,000 clones, with approximately 95% observed a single time. 1.5% to 2% of the sample rests with the top ten. Trimming takes 6 bases from V and 3 bases from J, and the germline ends sit 11 bases apart. CDR3 length: 13 amino acids, cysteine to phenylalanine. Solely the CDR3 DNA is kept, with 39 bases framed from the first base. From the germline V gene, CDR1 is MDHEN and CDR2 is SYDVKM. This entry belongs to a study of T cell changes during pregnancy in multiple sclerosis (dated by TCRdb to between 2018 and 2021). A note on the overall study: The study examined how the T cell repertoire changed over the course of pregnancy in women with multiple sclerosis.

The TCR sequence derives from a female donor in good health, enrolled as a control in a pregnancy study. Material: peripheral blood, obtained after pregnancy. The rearrangement combines TRBV28 with TRBJ1-1; a tentative D call is TRBD1 (5 bases match). The DNA reads as follows: TGTGCCAGCAGGTTTGGGGGGGACACTGAAGCTTTCTTT. Translated, it gives CASRFGGDTEAFF.